This note documents a single T cell receptor (beta chain) sequence. Its target is unknown. CDR1 and CDR2 from the germline V gene are MDHEN and SYDVKM. Trimming removed 7 bases from V and 0 bases from J, with 13 bases in between. The CDR3 covers 15 residues. The data originate from a study of T cell responses to AZD1222 COVID-19 vaccine. TCRdb keeps only in-frame clones here, not all; method: immunoSEQ multiplex PCR. Altogether 200,000 or so clones are present, over 80% being singletons, with the ten largest covering around 6.4%. General study results and limits: Donors in the cohort were predominantly white British and more often female, and clonal diversity was possibly underestimated.

This clonotype originated in an adult in good health. The chain uses TRBV28 and TRBJ1-3; TRBD1 is a possible D gene (5 bases). Here the sequenced sample was peripheral blood, taken on day 0 of AZD1222 vaccination. The CDR3 nucleotides read TGTGCCAGCAACCCCTGGGACGGCTCTGGAAACACCATATATTTT. This codes for CASNPWDGSGNTIYF.